Reported below is one T cell receptor beta chain. Per the original methods: Amplification of reference gene primers provided the estimated nucleated cell counts. The assay was immunoSEQ multiplex PCR, and TCRdb's table has in-frame clones only and misses some. That table gives V, J and clone size, and the DNA gave D and trimming. The table has over 200,000 clones, nearly 90% seen once. CDR3 length equals 13 residues. Per the germline V gene, CDR1 is SGHRS and CDR2 is YFSETQ. V trimming: 4 bases; J trimming: 6 bases; junction bases outside the gene matches: 4. The sample comes from a study of blood T cell repertoires in COVID-19. Looking at the study overall: There were acute and convalescent COVID-19 samples, and they came from the United States, Italy and Spain. T cells, B-cell-depleted T cells, or PBMCs supplied cDNA or gDNA.

Sample: peripheral blood. This clonotype was sampled from a woman in her late teens or twenties who had recovered from COVID-19. J is TRBJ1-2 and V is TRBV5-1, with 9 bases aligning to TRBD1. CDR3 in DNA: TGCGCCAGCAGCCGACAGGGGGTGGATGGCTACACCTTC. Translation: CASSRQGVDGYTF. Supplemented by reference TRBV5-1 and TRBJ1-2, the full variable domain reads KAGVTQTPRYLIKTRGQQVTLSCSPISGHRSVSWYQQTPGQGLQFLFEYFSETQRNKGNFPGRFSGRQFSNSRSEMNVSTLELGDSALYLCASSRQGVDGYTFGSGTRLTVV.